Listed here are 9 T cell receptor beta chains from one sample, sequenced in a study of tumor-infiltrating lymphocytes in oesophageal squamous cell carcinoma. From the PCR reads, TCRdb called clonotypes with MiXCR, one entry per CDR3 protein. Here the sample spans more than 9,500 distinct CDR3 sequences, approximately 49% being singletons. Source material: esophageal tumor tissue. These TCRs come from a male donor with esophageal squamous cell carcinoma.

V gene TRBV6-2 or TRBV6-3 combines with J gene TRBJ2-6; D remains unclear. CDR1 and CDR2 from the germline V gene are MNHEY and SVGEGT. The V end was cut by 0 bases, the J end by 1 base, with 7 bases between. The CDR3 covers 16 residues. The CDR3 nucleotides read TGTGCCAGCAGTTACTCAGGGATTTCTGGGGCCAACGTCCTGACTTTC. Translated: CASSYSGISGANVLTF.

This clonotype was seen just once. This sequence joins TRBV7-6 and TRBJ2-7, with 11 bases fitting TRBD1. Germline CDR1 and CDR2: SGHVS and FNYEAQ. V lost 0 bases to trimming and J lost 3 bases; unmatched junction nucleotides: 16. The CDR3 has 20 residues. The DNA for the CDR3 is TGTGCCAGCAGCTTAGCGGGGGGAAGTGGATGGACAGGGGGCTTCTACGAGCAGTACTTC. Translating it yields CASSLAGGSGWTGGFYEQYF.

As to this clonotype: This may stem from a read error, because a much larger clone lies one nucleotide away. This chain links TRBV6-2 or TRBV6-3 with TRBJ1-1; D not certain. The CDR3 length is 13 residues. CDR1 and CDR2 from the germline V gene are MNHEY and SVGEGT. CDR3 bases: TGTGCCAGCAGTTACGGGCAGTACACTGGAGCTTTCTTT. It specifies CASSYGQYTGAFF.

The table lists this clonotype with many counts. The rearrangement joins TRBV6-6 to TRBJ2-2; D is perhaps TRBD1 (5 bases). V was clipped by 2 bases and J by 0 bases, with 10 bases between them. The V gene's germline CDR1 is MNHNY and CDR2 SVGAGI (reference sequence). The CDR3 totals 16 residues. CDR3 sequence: CASSYAGFANTGELFF. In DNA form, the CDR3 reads TGTGCCAGCAGTTACGCAGGGTTCGCGAACACCGGGGAGCTGTTTTTT.

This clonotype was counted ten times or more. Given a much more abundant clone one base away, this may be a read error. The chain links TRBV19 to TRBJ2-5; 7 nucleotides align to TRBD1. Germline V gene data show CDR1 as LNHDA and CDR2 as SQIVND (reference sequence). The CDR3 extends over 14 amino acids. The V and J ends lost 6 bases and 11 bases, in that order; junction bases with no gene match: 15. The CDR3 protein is CASSRKGADNEQYF. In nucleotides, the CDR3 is TGTGCCAGTAGCAGAAAGGGGGCAGACAATGAGCAGTACTTC.

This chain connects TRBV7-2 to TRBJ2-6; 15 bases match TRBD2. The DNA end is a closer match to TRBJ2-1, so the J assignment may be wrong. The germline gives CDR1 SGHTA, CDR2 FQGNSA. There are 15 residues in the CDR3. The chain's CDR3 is CASSRGLAGGSEQFF. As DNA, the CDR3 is TGTGCCAGCAGCCGGGGACTAGCGGGAGGAAGTGAGCAGTTCTTC.

The CDR3 reads CASSFLLGRHNEQYF. Written as DNA, the CDR3 is TGTGCCAGCAGCTTTCTGCTCGGGAGACACAACGAGCAGTACTTC. The rearrangement joins TRBV7-6 to TRBJ2-5; perhaps TRBD2 as D (6 bases). The tail of the sequence fits TRBJ2-7 better, so the J call may be wrong. Germline assignment: CDR1 SGHVS and CDR2 FNYEAQ. CDR3 size: 15 residues.

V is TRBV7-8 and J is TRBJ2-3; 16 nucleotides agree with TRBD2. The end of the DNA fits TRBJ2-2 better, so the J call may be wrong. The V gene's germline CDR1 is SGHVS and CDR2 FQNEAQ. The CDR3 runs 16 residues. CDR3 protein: CASSFAGTSGGDQLFF. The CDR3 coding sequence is TGTGCCAGCAGCTTCGCCGGGACTAGCGGGGGGGATCAGCTGTTTTTT.

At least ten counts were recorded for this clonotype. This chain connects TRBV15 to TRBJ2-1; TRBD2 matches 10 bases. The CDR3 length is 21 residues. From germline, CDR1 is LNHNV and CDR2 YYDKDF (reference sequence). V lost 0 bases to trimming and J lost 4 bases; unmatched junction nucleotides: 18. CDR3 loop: CATSRDLFGDLLAGSYNEQFF. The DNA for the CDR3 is TGTGCCACCAGCAGAGATCTTTTTGGGGATTTACTAGCGGGGTCTTACAATGAGCAGTTCTTC.